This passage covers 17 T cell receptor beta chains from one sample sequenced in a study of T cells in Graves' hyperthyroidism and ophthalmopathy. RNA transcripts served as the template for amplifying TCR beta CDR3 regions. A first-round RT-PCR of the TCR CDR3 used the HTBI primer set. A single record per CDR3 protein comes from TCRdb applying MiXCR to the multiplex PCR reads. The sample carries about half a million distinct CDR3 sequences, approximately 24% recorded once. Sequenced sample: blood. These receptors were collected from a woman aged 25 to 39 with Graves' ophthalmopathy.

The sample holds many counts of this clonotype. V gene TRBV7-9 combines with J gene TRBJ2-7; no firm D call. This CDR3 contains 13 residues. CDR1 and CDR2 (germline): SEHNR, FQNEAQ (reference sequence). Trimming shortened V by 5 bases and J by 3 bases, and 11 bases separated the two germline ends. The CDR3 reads CASSPHEGYEQYF. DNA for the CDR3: TGTGCCAGCAGCCCCCATGAAGGCTACGAGCAGTACTTC.

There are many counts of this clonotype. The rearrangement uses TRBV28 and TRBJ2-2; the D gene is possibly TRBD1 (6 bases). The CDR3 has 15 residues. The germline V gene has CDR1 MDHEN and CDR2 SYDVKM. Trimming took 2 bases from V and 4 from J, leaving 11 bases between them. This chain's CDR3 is CASSLQGIGTGELFF. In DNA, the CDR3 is TGTGCCAGCAGTTTACAGGGGATTGGCACCGGGGAGCTGTTTTTT. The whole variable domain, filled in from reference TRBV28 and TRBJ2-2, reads DVKVTQSSRYLVKRTGEKVFLECVQDMDHENMFWYRQDPGLGLRLIYFSYDVKMKEKGDIPEGYSVSREKKERFSLILESASTNQTSMYLCASSLQGIGTGELFFGEGSRLTVL.

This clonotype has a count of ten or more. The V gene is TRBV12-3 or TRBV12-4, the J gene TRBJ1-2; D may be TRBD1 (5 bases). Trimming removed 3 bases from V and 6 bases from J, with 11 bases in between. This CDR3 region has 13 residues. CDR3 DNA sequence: TGTGCCAGCAGTTTTGAAGCAGGGAATGGCTACACCTTC. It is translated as CASSFEAGNGYTF.

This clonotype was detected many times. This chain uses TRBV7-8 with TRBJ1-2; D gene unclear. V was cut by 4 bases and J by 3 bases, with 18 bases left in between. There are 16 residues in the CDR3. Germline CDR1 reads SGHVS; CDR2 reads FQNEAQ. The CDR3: CASSSLLPGIHYGYTF. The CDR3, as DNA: TGTGCCAGCAGCTCGCTACTTCCGGGGATCCACTATGGCTACACCTTC.

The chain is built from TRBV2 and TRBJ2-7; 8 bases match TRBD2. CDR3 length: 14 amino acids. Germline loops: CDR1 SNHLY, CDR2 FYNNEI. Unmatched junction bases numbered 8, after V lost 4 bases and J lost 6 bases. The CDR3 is CASSVSSGTSEQYF. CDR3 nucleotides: TGTGCCAGCAGTGTCAGTAGCGGGACCAGCGAGCAGTACTTC.

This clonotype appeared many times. CDR3 in DNA: TGTGCCACGACAGCGAACACTGAAGCTTTCTTT. It specifies CATTANTEAFF. The V gene is TRBV6-1, the J gene TRBJ1-1, with a possible D match to TRBD1 (5 bases). V lost 10 bases, J lost 1 base, and 7 bases lay in between. Germline values: CDR1 MNHNS, CDR2 SASEGT. CDR3 size: 11 residues.

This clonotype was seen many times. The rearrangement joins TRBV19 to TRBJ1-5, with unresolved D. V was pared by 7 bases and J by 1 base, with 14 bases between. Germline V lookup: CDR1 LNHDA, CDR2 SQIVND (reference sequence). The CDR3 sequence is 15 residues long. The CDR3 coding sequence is TGTGCCAGTACCGCGGGGAAAGGAAGCAATCAGCCCCAGCATTTT. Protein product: CASTAGKGSNQPQHF.

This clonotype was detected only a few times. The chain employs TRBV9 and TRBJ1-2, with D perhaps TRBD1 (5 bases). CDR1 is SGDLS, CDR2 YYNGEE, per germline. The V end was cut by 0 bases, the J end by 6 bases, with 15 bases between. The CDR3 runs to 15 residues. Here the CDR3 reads CASSVEGTGLHGYTF. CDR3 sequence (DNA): TGTGCCAGCAGCGTAGAAGGGACGGGACTTCATGGCTACACCTTC.

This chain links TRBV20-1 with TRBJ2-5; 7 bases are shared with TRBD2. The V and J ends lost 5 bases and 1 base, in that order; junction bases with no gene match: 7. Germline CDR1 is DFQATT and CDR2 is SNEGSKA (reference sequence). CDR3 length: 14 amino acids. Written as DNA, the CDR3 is TGCAGTGCTCCGGTGACTAGCAGCCAAGAGACCCAGTACTTC. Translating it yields CSAPVTSSQETQYF.

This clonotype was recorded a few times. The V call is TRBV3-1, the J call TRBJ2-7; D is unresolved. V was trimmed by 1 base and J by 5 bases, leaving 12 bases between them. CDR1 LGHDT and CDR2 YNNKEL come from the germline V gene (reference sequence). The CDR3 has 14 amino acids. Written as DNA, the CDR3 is TGTGCCAGCAGCCAAGGTGCCGTCTTCAACGAGCAGTACTTC. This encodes CASSQGAVFNEQYF.

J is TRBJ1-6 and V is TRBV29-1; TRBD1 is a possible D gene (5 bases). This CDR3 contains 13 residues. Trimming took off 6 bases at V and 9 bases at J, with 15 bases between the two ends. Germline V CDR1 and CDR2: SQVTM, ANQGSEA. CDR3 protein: CSVRPGEGSPLHF. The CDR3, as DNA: TGCAGCGTCCGGCCGGGGGAAGGTTCACCCCTCCACTTT.

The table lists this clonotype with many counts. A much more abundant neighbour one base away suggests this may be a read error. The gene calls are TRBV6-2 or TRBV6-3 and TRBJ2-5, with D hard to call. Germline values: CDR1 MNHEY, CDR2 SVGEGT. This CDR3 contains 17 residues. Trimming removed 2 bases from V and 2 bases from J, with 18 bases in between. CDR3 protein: CASSYPHDPERQETQYF. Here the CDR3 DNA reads TGTGCCAGCAGTTACCCCCACGACCCCGAAAGACAAGAGACCCAGTACTTC.

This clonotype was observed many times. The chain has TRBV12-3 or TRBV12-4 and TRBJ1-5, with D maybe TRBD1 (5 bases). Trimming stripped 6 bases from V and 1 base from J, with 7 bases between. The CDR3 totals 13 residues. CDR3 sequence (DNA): TGTGCCAGCAGCTACAGGAGCAATCAGCCCCAGCATTTT. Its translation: CASSYRSNQPQHF.

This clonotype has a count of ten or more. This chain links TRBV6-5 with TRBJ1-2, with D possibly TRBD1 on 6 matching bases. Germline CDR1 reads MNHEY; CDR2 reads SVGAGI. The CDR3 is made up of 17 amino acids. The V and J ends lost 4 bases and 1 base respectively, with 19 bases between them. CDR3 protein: CASSSPGVLLFNYGYTF. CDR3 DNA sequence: TGTGCCAGCAGTTCCCCAGGGGTCCTGCTGTTTAACTATGGCTACACCTTC.

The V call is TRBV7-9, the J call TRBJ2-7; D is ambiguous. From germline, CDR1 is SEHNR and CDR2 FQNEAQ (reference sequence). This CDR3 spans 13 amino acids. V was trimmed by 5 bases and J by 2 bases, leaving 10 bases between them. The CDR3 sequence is CASSAIQTYEQYF. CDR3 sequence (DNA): TGTGCCAGCAGCGCAATACAGACCTACGAGCAGTACTTC.

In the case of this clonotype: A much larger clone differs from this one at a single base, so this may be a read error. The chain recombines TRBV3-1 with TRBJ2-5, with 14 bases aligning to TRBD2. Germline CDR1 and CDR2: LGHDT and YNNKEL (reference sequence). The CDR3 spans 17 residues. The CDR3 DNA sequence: TGTGCCAGCAGCCAGCTCCTGACTAGCGGGGGGGCTGAGACCCGGTACTTC. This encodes CASSQLLTSGGAETRYF.

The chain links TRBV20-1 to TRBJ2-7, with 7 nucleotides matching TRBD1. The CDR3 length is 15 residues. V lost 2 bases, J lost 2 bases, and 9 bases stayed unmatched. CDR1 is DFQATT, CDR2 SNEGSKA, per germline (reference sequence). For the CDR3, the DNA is TGCAGTGCTAGATCTGAGACAGGGTGGGCCTACGAGCAGTACTTC. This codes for CSARSETGWAYEQYF.